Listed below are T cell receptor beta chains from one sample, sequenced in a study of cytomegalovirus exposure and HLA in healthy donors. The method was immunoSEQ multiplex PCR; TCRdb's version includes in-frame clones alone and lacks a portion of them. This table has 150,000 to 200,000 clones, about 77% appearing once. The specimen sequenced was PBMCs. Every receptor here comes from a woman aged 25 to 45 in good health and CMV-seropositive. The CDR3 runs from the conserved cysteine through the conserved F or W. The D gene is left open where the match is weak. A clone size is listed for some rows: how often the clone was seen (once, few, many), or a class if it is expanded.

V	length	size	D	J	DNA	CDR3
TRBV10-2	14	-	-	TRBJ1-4	TGCGCCAGCAGTTCGGGAGCAACTAATGAAAAACTGTTTTTT	CASSSGATNEKLFF
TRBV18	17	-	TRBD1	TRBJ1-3	TGTGCCAGCTCAACCTTCGGGACAGCTAACTCTGGAAACACCATATATTTT	CASSTFGTANSGNTIYF
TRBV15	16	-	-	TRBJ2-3	TGTGCCACCAGCAGAGAGGGGGCTCAGTGGTCCCATACGCAGTATTTT	CATSREGAQWSHTQYF
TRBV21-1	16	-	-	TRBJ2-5	TGTGCCAGCAGCAAAGACGGGACAGCCAGCCCAGAGACCCAGTACTTC	CASSKDGTASPETQYF
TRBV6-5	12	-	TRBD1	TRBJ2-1	TGTGCCAGCGGGACCAGGGGGAATGAGCAGTTCTTC	CASGTRGNEQFF
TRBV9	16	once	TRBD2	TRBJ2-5	TGTGCCAGCAGCGTAGTTAGCGGGGGGATAGGGGAGACCCAGTACTTC	CASSVVSGGIGETQYF
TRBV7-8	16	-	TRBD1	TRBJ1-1	TGTGCCAGCAGCTTAGGAGGGGGCCCACTGGGAACTGAAGCTTTCTTT	CASSLGGGPLGTEAFF
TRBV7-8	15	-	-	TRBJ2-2	TGTGCCAGCAGCCCCCGGGGTAGCGTAGCCGGGGAGCTGTTTTTT	CASSPRGSVAGELFF
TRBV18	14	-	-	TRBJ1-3	TGTGCCAGCTCACCACAGAGCTCTGGAAACACCATATATTTT	CASSPQSSGNTIYF
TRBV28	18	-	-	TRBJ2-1	TGTGCCAGCAGTTTATCGGCTGCCGGGGTGAGCTCCTACAATGAGCAGTTCTTC	CASSLSAAGVSSYNEQFF
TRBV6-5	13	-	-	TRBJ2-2	TGTGCCAGCAGTTACCGCACTCCCGGGGAGCTGTTTTTT	CASSYRTPGELFF
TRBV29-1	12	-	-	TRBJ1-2	TGCAGCGCGGAGGACGGATACTATGGCTACACCTTC	CSAEDGYYGYTF
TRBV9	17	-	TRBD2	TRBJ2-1	TGTGCCAGCAGCGTAGGGGGTAGCGGGGGGCCCTACAATGAGCAGTTCTTC	CASSVGGSGGPYNEQFF
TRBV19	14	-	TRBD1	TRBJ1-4	TGTGCCAGCATGACAGGGGAGGCGAATGAAAAACTGTTTTTT	CASMTGEANEKLFF
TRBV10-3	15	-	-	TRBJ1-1	TGTGCCATAACCGTCCGGAGAGAAGGGAACACTGAAGCTTTCTTT	CAITVRREGNTEAFF
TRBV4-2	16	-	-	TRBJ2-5	TGTGCCAGCAGCCAAGGGTGGACAGCGGACCAAGAGACCCAGTACTTC	CASSQGWTADQETQYF
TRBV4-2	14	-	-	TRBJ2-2	TGTGCCAGCATGCGCCCCGGGAACACCGGGGAGCTGTTTTTT	CASMRPGNTGELFF
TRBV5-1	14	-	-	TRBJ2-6	TGCGCCAGCAGCCTGACAGCTGGGGCCAACGTCCTGACTTTC	CASSLTAGANVLTF
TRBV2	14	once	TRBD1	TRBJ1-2	TGTGCCAGCAGTTCTGACAGGGGGAGATATGGCTACACCTTC	CASSSDRGRYGYTF
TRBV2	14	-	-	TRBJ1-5	TGTGCCAGCAGTATGCGGTCAGACCTTCAGCCCCAGCATTTT	CASSMRSDLQPQHF
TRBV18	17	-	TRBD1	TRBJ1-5	TGTGCCAGCTCACCGGGGACAGCCGGCCGGAGCAATCAGCCCCAGCATTTT	CASSPGTAGRSNQPQHF
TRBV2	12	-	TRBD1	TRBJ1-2	TGTGCCAGCAGTGACAGGGGGTATGGCTACACCTTC	CASSDRGYGYTF
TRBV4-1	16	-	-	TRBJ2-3	TGCGCCAGCAGCCAACACCCGGAGGCCGTGACAGATACGCAGTATTTT	CASSQHPEAVTDTQYF
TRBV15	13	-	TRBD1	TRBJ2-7	TGTGCCACCAGCACGACAGGGACCTACGAGCAGTACTTC	CATSTTGTYEQYF
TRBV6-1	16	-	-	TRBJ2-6	TGTGCTAGCAGTGAAGAGGCGGCCTCTGGGGCCAACGTCCTGACTTTC	CASSEEAASGANVLTF
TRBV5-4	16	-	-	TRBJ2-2	TGTGCCAGTACCTGGGGGGGGCACGCGAACACCGGGGAGCTGTTTTTT	CASTWGGHANTGELFF
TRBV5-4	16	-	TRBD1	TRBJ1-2	TGTGCCAGCAGCTTGAAGGGCCAGGGGGCTAACTATGGCTACACCTTC	CASSLKGQGANYGYTF
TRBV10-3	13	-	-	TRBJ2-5	TGTGCCATCAGTGGGACAGAGAGAGAGACCCAGTACTTC	CAISGTERETQYF
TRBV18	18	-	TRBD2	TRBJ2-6	TGTGCCAGCTCACCAGTCCTAGCGGGGGACTCTGGGGCCAACGTCCTGACTTTC	CASSPVLAGDSGANVLTF
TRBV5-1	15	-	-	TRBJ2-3	TGCGCCAGCAGCTTATCCCGGGAAGGGACAGATACGCAGTATTTT	CASSLSREGTDTQYF
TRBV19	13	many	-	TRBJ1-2	TGTGCCAGTACCGAACGAGGGAACTATGGCTACACCTTC	CASTERGNYGYTF
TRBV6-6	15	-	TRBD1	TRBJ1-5	TGTGCCAGCAGGGGGTCCGACAGGGCAAATCAGCCCCAGCATTTT	CASRGSDRANQPQHF
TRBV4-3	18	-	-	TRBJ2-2	TGCGCCAGCAGCCAAGAGGTGCCTCGCGGGGACCACACCGGGGAGCTGTTTTTT	CASSQEVPRGDHTGELFF
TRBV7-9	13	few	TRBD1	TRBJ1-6	TGTGCCAGCTGGGGACAGGGAAGTTCACCCCTCCACTTT	CASWGQGSSPLHF
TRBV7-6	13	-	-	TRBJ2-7	TGTGCCAGCAGCTTAGCGAGAGACTACGAGCAGTACTTC	CASSLARDYEQYF
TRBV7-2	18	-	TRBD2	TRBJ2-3	TGTGCCAGCAGCCCAGGACTAGGGATGGGCCTAGGCACAGATACGCAGTATTTT	CASSPGLGMGLGTDTQYF
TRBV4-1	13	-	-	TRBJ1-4	TGCGCCAGCAGCCAAGTAGGAGGGGAAAAACTGTTTTTT	CASSQVGGEKLFF
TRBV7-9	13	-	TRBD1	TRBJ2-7	TGTGCCAGCAGCTTCGACAGGGGGATGGGGCAGTACTTC	CASSFDRGMGQYF
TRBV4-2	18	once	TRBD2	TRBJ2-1	TGTGCCAGCAGCCAAGATGGGACTAGCGGGGGGAGATACAATGAGCAGTTCTTC	CASSQDGTSGGRYNEQFF
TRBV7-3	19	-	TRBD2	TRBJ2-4	TGTGCCAGCAGCTCCTATCCGCGGGGGGGATCCCCAGCCAAAAACATTCAGTACTTC	CASSSYPRGGSPAKNIQYF
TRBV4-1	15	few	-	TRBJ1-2	TGCGCCAGCAGCCAACCCACGGCCAGGGCCGGTGGTTACACCTTC	CASSQPTARAGGYTF
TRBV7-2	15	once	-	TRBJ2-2	TGTGCCAGCAGCTTAGGGACATCTGCGAGCGGGGAGCTGTTTTTT	CASSLGTSASGELFF
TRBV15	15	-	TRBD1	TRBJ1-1	TGTGCCACCAGCAGAGATTCGGAGGGACAGAGTGAAGCTTTCTTT	CATSRDSEGQSEAFF
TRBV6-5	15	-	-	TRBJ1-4	TGTGCCAGCACCTCCGGGAGGGGTGGAAAGGAAAAACTGTTTTTT	CASTSGRGGKEKLFF